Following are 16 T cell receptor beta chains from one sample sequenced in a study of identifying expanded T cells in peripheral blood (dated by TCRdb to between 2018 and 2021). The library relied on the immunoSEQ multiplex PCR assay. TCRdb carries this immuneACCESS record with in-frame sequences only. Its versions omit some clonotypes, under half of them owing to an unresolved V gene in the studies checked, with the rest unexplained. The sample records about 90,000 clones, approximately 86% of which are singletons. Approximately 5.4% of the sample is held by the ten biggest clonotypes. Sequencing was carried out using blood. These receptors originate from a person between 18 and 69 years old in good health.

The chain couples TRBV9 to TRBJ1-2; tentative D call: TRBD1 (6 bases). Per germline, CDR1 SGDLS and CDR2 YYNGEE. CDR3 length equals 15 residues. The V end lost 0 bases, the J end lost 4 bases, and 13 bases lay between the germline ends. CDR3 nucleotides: TGTGCCAGCAGCGTAGCATCAGGGGCGGGCTATGGCTACACCTTC. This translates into CASSVASGAGYGYTF.

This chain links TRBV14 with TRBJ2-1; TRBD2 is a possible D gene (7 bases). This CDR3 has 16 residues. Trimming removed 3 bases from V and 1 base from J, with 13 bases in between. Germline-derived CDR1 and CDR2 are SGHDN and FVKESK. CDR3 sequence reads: CASSQLGRGSYNEQFF. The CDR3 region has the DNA TGTGCCAGCAGCCAGTTGGGGAGGGGGTCCTACAATGAGCAGTTCTTC.

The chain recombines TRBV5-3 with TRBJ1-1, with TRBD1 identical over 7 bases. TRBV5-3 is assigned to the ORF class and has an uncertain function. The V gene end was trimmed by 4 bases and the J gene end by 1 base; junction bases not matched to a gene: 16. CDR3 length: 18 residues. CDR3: CARSPKVSHRGPNTEAFF. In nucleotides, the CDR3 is TGTGCCAGAAGCCCAAAAGTCTCGCACAGGGGTCCGAACACTGAAGCTTTCTTT.

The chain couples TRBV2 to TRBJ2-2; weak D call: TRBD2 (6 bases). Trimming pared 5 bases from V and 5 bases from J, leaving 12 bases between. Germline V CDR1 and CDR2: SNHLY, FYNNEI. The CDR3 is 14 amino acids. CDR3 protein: CASSTGVWTGELFF. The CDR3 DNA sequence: TGTGCCAGCAGTACGGGGGTATGGACCGGGGAGCTGTTTTTT.

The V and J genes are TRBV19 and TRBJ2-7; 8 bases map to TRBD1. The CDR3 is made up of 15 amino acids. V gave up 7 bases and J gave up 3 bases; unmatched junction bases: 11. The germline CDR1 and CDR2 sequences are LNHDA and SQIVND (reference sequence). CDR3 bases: TGTGCCAGTACCATGGGGGCAGGGGGCCTCTACGAGCAGTACTTC. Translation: CASTMGAGGLYEQYF.

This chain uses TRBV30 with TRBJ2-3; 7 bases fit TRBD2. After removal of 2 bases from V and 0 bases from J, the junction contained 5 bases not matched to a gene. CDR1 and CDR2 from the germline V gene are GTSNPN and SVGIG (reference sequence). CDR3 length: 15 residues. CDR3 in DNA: TGTGCCTGGAGTCCTACTAGCGCTAGCACAGATACGCAGTATTTT. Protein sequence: CAWSPTSASTDTQYF.

CDR3 region: CASSLLPTMNTEAFF. The CDR3 region has the DNA TGTGCCAGCAGTTTATTGCCGACGATGAACACTGAAGCTTTCTTT. The chain has TRBV27 and TRBJ1-1; D not certain. The ends were cut back, 1 base at V and 0 bases at J, with 9 bases in the middle. Looked up from germline, CDR1 is MNHEY and CDR2 is SMNVEV (reference sequence). The CDR3 consists of 15 residues.

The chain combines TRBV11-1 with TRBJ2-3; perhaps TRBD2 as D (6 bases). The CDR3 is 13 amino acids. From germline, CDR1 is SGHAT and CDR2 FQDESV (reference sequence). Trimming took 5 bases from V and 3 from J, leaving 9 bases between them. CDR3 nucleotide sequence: TGTGCCAGCAGCCCCGGGACTACAGATACGCAGTATTTT. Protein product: CASSPGTTDTQYF.

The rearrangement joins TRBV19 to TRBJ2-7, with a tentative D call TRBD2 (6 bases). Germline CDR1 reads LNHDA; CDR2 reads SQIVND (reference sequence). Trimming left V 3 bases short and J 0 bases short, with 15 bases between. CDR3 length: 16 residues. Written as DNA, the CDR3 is TGTGCCAGTAGTATGGTCGGGCTAGCGACCTCCTACGAGCAGTACTTC. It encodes CASSMVGLATSYEQYF.

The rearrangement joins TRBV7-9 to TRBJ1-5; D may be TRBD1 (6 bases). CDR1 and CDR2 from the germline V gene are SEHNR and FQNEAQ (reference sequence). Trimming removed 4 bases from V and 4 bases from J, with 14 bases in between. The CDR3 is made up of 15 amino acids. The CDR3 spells CASSSSGGSNQPQHF. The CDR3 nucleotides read TGTGCCAGCAGCTCCAGCGGGGGCTCAAATCAGCCCCAGCATTTT. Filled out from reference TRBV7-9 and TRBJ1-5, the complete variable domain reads DTGVSQNPRHKITKRGQNVTFRCDPISEHNRLYWYRQTLGQGPEFLTYFQNEAQLEKSRLLSDRFSAERPKGSFSTLEIQRTEQGDSAMYLCASSSSGGSNQPQHFGDGTRLSIL.

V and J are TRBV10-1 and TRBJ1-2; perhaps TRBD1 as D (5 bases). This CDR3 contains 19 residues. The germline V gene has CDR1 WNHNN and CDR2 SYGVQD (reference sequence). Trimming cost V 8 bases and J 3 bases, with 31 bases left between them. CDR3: CASAGRGKGRGFEDYGYTF. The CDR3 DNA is TGCGCCAGCGCCGGGAGGGGTAAGGGACGGGGTTTTGAGGACTATGGCTACACCTTC.

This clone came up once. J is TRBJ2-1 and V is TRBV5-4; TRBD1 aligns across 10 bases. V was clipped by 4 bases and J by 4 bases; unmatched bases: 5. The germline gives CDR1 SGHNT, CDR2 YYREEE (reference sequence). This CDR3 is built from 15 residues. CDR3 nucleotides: TGTGCCAGCAGCGCGGGGACAGGGGTTTACAATGAGCAGTTCTTC. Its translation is CASSAGTGVYNEQFF.

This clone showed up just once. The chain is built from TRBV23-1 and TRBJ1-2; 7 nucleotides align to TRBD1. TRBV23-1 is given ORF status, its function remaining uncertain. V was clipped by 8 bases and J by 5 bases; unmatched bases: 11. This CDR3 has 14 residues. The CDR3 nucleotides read TGCGCCAGCTGGGGAAAAAGACAGGGTTATGGCTACACCTTC. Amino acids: CASWGKRQGYGYTF.

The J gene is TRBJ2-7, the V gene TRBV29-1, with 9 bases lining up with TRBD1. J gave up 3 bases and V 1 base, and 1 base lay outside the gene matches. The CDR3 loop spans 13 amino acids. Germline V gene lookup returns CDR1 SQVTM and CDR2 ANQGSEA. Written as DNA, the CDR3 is TGCAGCGTTGAAGGGGGACAGGGCTACGAGCAGTACTTC. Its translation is CSVEGGQGYEQYF.

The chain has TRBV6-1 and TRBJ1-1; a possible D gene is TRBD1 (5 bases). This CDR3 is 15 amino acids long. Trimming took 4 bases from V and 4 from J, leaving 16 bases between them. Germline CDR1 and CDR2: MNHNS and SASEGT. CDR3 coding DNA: TGTGCCAGCAGTGCCGGGACGGGCCCTTTCACTGAAGCTTTCTTT. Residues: CASSAGTGPFTEAFF.

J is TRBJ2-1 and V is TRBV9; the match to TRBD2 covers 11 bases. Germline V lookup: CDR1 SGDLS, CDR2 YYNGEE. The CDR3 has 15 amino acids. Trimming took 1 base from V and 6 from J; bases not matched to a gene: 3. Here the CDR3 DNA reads TGTGCCAGCAGCGTAAGAACTAGCGGGGGCAATGAGCAGTTCTTC. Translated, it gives CASSVRTSGGNEQFF.